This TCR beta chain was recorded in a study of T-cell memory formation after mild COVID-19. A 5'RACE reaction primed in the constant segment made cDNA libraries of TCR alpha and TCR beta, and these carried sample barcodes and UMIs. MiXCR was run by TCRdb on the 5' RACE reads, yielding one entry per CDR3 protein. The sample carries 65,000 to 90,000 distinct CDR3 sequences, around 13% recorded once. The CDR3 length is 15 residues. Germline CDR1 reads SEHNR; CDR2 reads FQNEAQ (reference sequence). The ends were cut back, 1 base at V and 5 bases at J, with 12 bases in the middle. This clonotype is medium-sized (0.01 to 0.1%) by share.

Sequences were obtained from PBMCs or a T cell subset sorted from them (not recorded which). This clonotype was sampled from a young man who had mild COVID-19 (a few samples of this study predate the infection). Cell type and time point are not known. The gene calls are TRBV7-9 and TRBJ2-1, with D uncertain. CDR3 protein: CASSLVAIRDNEQFF. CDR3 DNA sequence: TGTGCCAGCAGCTTAGTGGCGATTAGGGACAATGAGCAGTTCTTC.